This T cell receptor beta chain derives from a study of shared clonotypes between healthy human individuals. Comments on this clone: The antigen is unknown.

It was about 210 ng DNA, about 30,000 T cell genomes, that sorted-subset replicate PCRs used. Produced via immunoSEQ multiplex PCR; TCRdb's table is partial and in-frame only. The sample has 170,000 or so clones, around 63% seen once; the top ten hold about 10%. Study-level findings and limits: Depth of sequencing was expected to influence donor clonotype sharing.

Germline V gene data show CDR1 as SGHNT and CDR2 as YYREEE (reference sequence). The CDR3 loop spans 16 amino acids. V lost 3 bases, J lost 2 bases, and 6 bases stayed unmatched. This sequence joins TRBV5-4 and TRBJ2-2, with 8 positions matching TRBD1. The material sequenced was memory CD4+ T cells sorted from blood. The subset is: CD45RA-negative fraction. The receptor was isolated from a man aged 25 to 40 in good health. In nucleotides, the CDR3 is TGTGCCAGCAGCTGGGGACAGGTCGGAAACACCGGGGAGCTGTTTTTT. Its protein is CASSWGQVGNTGELFF.